This T cell receptor beta chain was found in a study of blood T cell repertoires in COVID-19. Study at large: Samples representing acute and convalescent COVID-19 were sourced from the United States, Italy and Spain.

This CDR3 has 15 residues. Germline lookup yields CDR1 SGHRS and CDR2 YFSETQ. V trimming: 0 bases; J trimming: 9 bases; junction bases outside the gene matches: 8. TCRdb keeps only in-frame clones here, not all; method: immunoSEQ multiplex PCR. The sample has hundreds of thousands of clones; around 90% are singletons. This sequence joins TRBV5-1 and TRBJ2-2; 7 bases are shared with TRBD1. The sequenced sample was PBMCs or T cells enriched from blood (not recorded which). The receptor comes from a woman aged 18-35 years with acute COVID-19. CDR3 region: CASSLVGRGNRELFF. The CDR3 coding sequence is TGCGCCAGCAGCTTGGTTGGCAGGGGGAACCGGGAGCTGTTTTTT.